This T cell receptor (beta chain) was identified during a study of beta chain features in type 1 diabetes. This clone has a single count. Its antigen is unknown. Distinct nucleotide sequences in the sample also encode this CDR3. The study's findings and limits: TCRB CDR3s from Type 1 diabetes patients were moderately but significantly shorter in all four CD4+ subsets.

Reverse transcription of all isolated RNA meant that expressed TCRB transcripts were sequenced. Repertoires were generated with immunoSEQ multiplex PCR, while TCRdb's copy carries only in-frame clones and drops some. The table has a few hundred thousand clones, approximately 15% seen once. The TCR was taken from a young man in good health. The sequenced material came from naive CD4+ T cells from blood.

The CDR3 bases are TGTGCCAGCTCACCTAGCGGGGGTTTAGAGACCCAGTACTTC. It encodes CASSPSGGLETQYF. V is TRBV18 and J is TRBJ2-5; TRBD2 matches at 9 bases. This CDR3 has 14 amino acids. V was pared by 3 bases and J by 4 bases, with 3 bases of the junction left unmatched. In germline, CDR1 is KGHSH, CDR2 LQKENI.